The 24 T cell receptor beta chains presented below share a single source sample, sequenced in a study of shared clonotypes between healthy human individuals. CD45RO-negative, CCR7-positively selected cells formed the naive CD8 fraction, excluding terminally differentiated effector memory CD45RA+ cells. Generated by immunoSEQ multiplex PCR, the TCRdb table keeps only in-frame clones and is missing some. This sample carries about 2 million clones, approximately 94% of them seen once, and the ten largest clones take 1.2%. Sequencing input: naive CD8+ T cells sorted from blood. Source of these receptors: a man aged 18 to 29 in good health.

The chain recombines TRBV5-4 with TRBJ2-1; TRBD1 matches at 7 bases. Germline V gene data show CDR1 as SGHNT and CDR2 as YYREEE (reference sequence). The CDR3 is made up of 14 amino acids. V shed 4 bases, J shed 4 bases, and the junction held 5 bases outside the gene matches. CDR3 loop: CASSGLQGYNEQFF. CDR3 coding DNA: TGTGCCAGCAGCGGATTACAGGGGTACAATGAGCAGTTCTTC.

Worth noting for this clone: This sample includes further DNA sequences coding for the same CDR3. The rearrangement joins TRBV4-1 to TRBJ2-7; TRBD1 agrees at 8 bases. J was trimmed by 4 bases and V by 0 bases; bases with no gene match: 8. The CDR3 is 16 amino acids. CDR1 and CDR2 (germline): MGHRA, YSYEKL. The CDR3 bases are TGCGCCAGCAGCCAAGATCTAGGCCAGGGGGCTTACGAGCAGTACTTC. Protein sequence: CASSQDLGQGAYEQYF.

The rearrangement links TRBV27 to TRBJ2-1, with 13 bases lining up with TRBD2. Germline loops: CDR1 MNHEY, CDR2 SMNVEV (reference sequence). The CDR3 spans 16 residues. V shed 5 bases and J 5 bases; nucleotides not matched to a gene: 6. Here the CDR3 reads CASSQTGLAGNNEQFF. CDR3 nucleotides: TGTGCCAGCAGTCAAACGGGACTAGCGGGGAACAATGAGCAGTTCTTC.

The chain links TRBV6-5 to TRBJ2-2; D gene unclear. V was clipped by 0 bases and J by 7 bases, with 6 bases between them. Germline V lookup: CDR1 MNHEY, CDR2 SVGAGI. This CDR3 has 13 residues. CDR3 sequence: CASSYSGDGELFF. The DNA of the CDR3 is TGTGCCAGCAGTTACTCGGGTGACGGGGAGCTGTTTTTT.

The J gene is TRBJ2-7, the V gene TRBV6-1; possibly TRBD1 or TRBD2 for D (5 bases each). The ends were cut back, 2 bases at V and 4 bases at J, with 15 bases in the middle. Per the germline V gene, CDR1 is MNHNS and CDR2 is SASEGT. This CDR3 spans 15 amino acids. CDR3 bases: TGTGCCAGCAGTGAACTGGGCCAGTGGGGGTACGAGCAGTACTTC. This codes for CASSELGQWGYEQYF.

The rearrangement joins TRBV7-8 to TRBJ2-3; tentatively, D is TRBD2 (7 bases). V lost 11 bases and J lost 3, with 18 bases in between. This CDR3 comprises 14 residues. Germline V gene data show CDR1 as SGHVS and CDR2 as FQNEAQ. The CDR3: CAESPGGPTDTQYF. The CDR3 nucleotides are TGTGCCGAGTCACCCGGGGGGCCGACAGATACGCAGTATTTT.

The chain is built from TRBV6-6 and TRBJ2-3; D not resolved. The CDR3 covers 16 residues. Germline V gives CDR1 MNHNY, CDR2 SVGAGI (reference sequence). Trimming left V 0 bases short and J 0 bases short, with 10 bases between. The CDR3 sequence: CASSYSPFSSTDTQYF. DNA of the CDR3: TGTGCCAGCAGTTACTCTCCCTTTTCTAGCACAGATACGCAGTATTTT.

This clone was detected only once. The sample contains more than one DNA sequence encoding this CDR3. The chain is built from TRBV5-4 and TRBJ2-7, with 11 bases identical to TRBD2. Trimming cost V 4 bases and J 4 bases; bases outside gene matches: 4. The CDR3 loop spans 14 amino acids. Germline CDR1 reads SGHNT; CDR2 reads YYREEE (reference sequence). CDR3 in amino acids: CASSAGTSGYEQYF. The CDR3, as DNA: TGTGCCAGCAGCGCCGGGACTAGCGGTTACGAGCAGTACTTC.

This chain connects TRBV28 to TRBJ1-2, with D possibly being TRBD1 (6 bases). V was trimmed by 3 bases and J by 9 bases, leaving 11 bases between them. The length of the CDR3 is 12 residues. CDR1 and CDR2 (germline): MDHEN, SYDVKM. The CDR3 bases are TGTGCCAGCAGTTTTCAGGGGCTTAGCTACACCTTC. It encodes CASSFQGLSYTF.

The chain carries TRBV7-2 and TRBJ2-5; D not certain. V gave up 0 bases and J gave up 0 bases, with 11 bases separating them. CDR1 and CDR2 (germline): SGHTA, FQGNSA. This CDR3 is built from 16 residues. This CDR3 is CASSLAGGAHQETQYF. In DNA, the CDR3 is TGTGCCAGCAGCTTAGCTGGCGGAGCCCACCAAGAGACCCAGTACTTC.

In regard to this clone: Other nucleotide sequences in the sample specify the same CDR3. This chain joins TRBV28 and TRBJ1-5; tentative D call: TRBD1 (5 bases). The CDR3 consists of 14 residues. The germline V gene has CDR1 MDHEN and CDR2 SYDVKM. Trimming took off 6 bases at V and 1 base at J, with 10 bases between the two ends. Written as DNA, the CDR3 is TGTGCCAGCAGCCCTAGGGGAAGCAATCAGCCCCAGCATTTT. Its protein product is CASSPRGSNQPQHF.

A single count supports this clone. The chain links TRBV4-1 to TRBJ1-1; 7 positions agree with TRBD1. The CDR3 is 15 residues long. Germline CDR1 is MGHRA and CDR2 is YSYEKL. V dropped 4 bases and J dropped 4; count of bases not matched to a gene: 9. In DNA form, the CDR3 reads TGCGCCAGCAGCCTTAAAATAGGGGGCGTCACTGAAGCTTTCTTT. As protein: CASSLKIGGVTEAFF.

The chain has TRBV6-1 and TRBJ1-2, with 10 bases aligning to TRBD1. The CDR3 loop spans 18 amino acids. Trimming at V came to 2 bases and at J to 4 bases, leaving 13 bases not matched to a gene. The germline V gene has CDR1 MNHNS and CDR2 SASEGT. CDR3 nucleotide sequence: TGTGCCAGCAGTGAATTAGGGTCGATGGGGACAGGGGTCTATGGCTACACCTTC. As protein: CASSELGSMGTGVYGYTF.

The chain has TRBV2 and TRBJ2-1; 8 bases are a match to TRBD2. The germline V gene encodes CDR1 SNHLY and CDR2 FYNNEI. V trimming: 2 bases; J trimming: 8 bases; junction bases outside the gene matches: 5. This CDR3 region has 14 residues. CDR3 DNA sequence: TGTGCCAGCAGTGAAATCGGGACTAGAGATGAGCAGTTCTTC. Protein sequence: CASSEIGTRDEQFF.

The genes are TRBV5-8 and TRBJ1-4, with TRBD1 identical over 7 bases. V lost 0 bases and J lost 8; bases outside the gene matches: 4. The CDR3 covers 14 residues. CDR1 and CDR2 from the germline V gene are SGHTS and YDEGEE. CDR3 sequence (DNA): TGTGCCAGCAGCTTGGGACAGGGTTGGGAAAAACTGTTTTTT. This encodes CASSLGQGWEKLFF.

This clone occurred a few times. Distinct nucleotide sequences in the sample also encode this CDR3. The chain uses TRBV28 and TRBJ2-7; D remains ambiguous. CDR1 is MDHEN, CDR2 SYDVKM, per germline. The ends were cut back, 6 bases at V and 0 bases at J, with 9 bases in the middle. The CDR3 loop spans 13 amino acids. The CDR3 sequence: CASRRTASYEQYF. CDR3 nucleotide sequence: TGTGCCAGCAGAAGGACGGCCTCCTACGAGCAGTACTTC.

This chain uses TRBV13 with TRBJ2-7; tentatively, D is TRBD1 (6 bases). This CDR3 region has 15 residues. CDR1 is PRHDT, CDR2 FYEKMQ, per germline (reference sequence). Trimming took off 5 bases at V and 3 bases at J, with 17 bases between the two ends. In nucleotides, the CDR3 is TGTGCCAGCAGCCTCGTGGGCAGGGGTGACTACGAGCAGTACTTC. Protein sequence: CASSLVGRGDYEQYF.

The V call is TRBV30, the J call TRBJ2-7, with TRBD2 as a possible D gene (5 bases). Germline lookup yields CDR1 GTSNPN and CDR2 SVGIG (reference sequence). Trimming took 4 bases from V and 0 from J, leaving 13 bases between them. This CDR3 has 14 amino acids. The CDR3 protein is CAWNRAGSSYEQYF. The CDR3 DNA follows: TGTGCCTGGAACCGGGCGGGCAGCTCCTACGAGCAGTACTTC.

The CDR3 reads CASSFGTGGTDTQYF. CDR3 nucleotides: TGTGCCAGCAGCTTTGGGACGGGAGGGACAGATACGCAGTATTTT. V is TRBV5-5 and J is TRBJ2-3; TRBD2 matches at 8 bases. The V and J ends lost 2 bases and 3 bases, in that order; junction bases with no gene match: 5. This CDR3 contains 15 residues. In germline, CDR1 is SGHKS, CDR2 YYEKEE (reference sequence).

This clone was seen more than once but under ten times. This chain uses TRBV27 with TRBJ1-5, with no clear D. Trimming removed 6 bases at V and 2 bases at J, with 11 bases between. The CDR3 loop spans 14 amino acids. CDR1 is MNHEY, CDR2 SMNVEV, per germline (reference sequence). The DNA of the CDR3 is TGTGCCAGCAGCCCTAACTTGGGCAATCAGCCCCAGCATTTT. This sequence encodes CASSPNLGNQPQHF.

On this clone: Other DNA sequences in the sample encode the same CDR3. J is TRBJ2-7 and V is TRBV27; TRBD1 matches 8 bases. The CDR3 covers 12 residues. The V gene end was trimmed by 5 bases and the J gene end by 6 bases; junction bases not matched to a gene: 3. CDR1 and CDR2 from the germline V gene are MNHEY and SMNVEV (reference sequence). The CDR3 protein is CASSDRGGEQYF. In DNA form, the CDR3 reads TGTGCCAGCAGTGACAGGGGTGGCGAGCAGTACTTC.

V is TRBV5-4 and J is TRBJ2-7; D remains ambiguous. From germline, CDR1 is SGHNT and CDR2 YYREEE (reference sequence). The V gene lost 4 bases and the J gene lost 7 bases, with 12 bases spanning the gap. This CDR3 has 12 residues. For the CDR3, the DNA is TGTGCCAGCAGCCGGGCGCCGGATGAGCAGTACTTC. Translation: CASSRAPDEQYF.

The chain carries TRBV4-3 and TRBJ1-2; TRBD1 is a possible D gene (5 bases). The V end was cut by 1 base, the J end by 3 bases, with 9 bases between. Germline V gene sequence: CDR1 LGHNA, CDR2 YSLEER. This CDR3 is 14 amino acids long. CDR3 region: CASSQGSRDYGYTF. Written as DNA, the CDR3 is TGCGCCAGCAGCCAAGGAAGCAGGGACTATGGCTACACCTTC.

The genes are TRBV5-4 and TRBJ2-1; tentatively, D is TRBD1 (5 bases). The CDR3 has 17 residues. Trimming removed 6 bases at V and 0 bases at J, with 19 bases between. Germline V gives CDR1 SGHNT, CDR2 YYREEE (reference sequence). CDR3 residues: CASKSEGVVPSYNEQFF. The CDR3 coding sequence is TGTGCCAGCAAATCAGAAGGGGTGGTCCCCTCCTACAATGAGCAGTTCTTC.